One and the same sample provided the 29 T cell receptor beta chains below, sequenced in a study of graft-versus-host responses after intestinal transplantation. Profiling relied on immunoSEQ multiplex PCR, and the TCRdb table lists in-frame clones only, not all of them. The sample consists of thousands of clones, 80% to 95% of them appearing once. Here the sequenced sample was PBMCs, taken 30 to 33 days after intestinal transplant. These receptors were obtained from a human patient who received an intestinal transplant, so some T cells may come from the graft donor.

This rearrangement joins TRBV4-3 to TRBJ1-5, with D hard to call. The CDR3 sequence is 15 residues long. Trimming took off 1 base at V and 0 bases at J, with 7 bases between the two ends. From germline, CDR1 is LGHNA and CDR2 YSLEER. The CDR3 loop is CASSQVYDSNQPQHF. CDR3 DNA: TGCGCCAGCAGCCAAGTTTATGATAGCAATCAGCCCCAGCATTTT.

V is TRBV10-3 and J is TRBJ1-2; D is undetermined. The V end was cut by 8 bases, the J end by 10 bases, with 17 bases between. Looked up from germline, CDR1 is ENHRY and CDR2 is SYGVKD. The CDR3 consists of 12 residues. CDR3 amino acids: CAIQVSPYFYTF. The DNA for the CDR3 is TGTGCCATCCAAGTATCCCCCTATTTCTACACCTTC.

This chain uses TRBV19 with TRBJ2-3, with 8 bases lining up with TRBD1. Losses at the gene ends were 5 bases for V and 2 bases for J; bases not matched to a gene: 12. Per germline, CDR1 LNHDA and CDR2 SQIVND (reference sequence). The CDR3 covers 17 residues. The CDR3: CASSPDPTGEDTDTQYF. In nucleotides, the CDR3 is TGTGCCAGTAGTCCAGATCCGACAGGGGAAGACACAGATACGCAGTATTTT.

This chain links TRBV5-4 with TRBJ1-1; D is ambiguous. The CDR3 consists of 12 residues. Germline V lookup: CDR1 SGHNT, CDR2 YYREEE (reference sequence). The ends were cut back, 0 bases at V and 4 bases at J, with 4 bases in the middle. CDR3 in amino acids: CASSLEGTEAFF. Here the CDR3 DNA reads TGTGCCAGCAGCTTGGAAGGCACTGAAGCTTTCTTT.

This sequence joins TRBV16 and TRBJ1-2; perhaps TRBD1 as D (6 bases). There are 16 residues in the CDR3. The germline V gene has CDR1 KGHSY and CDR2 FQNENV. V was pared by 1 base and J by 7 bases, with 19 bases between. The CDR3 spells CASSQLTTTGTGGYTF. The DNA for the CDR3 is TGTGCCAGCAGCCAATTAACTACTACAGGGACGGGTGGCTACACCTTC.

The rearrangement links TRBV4-1 to TRBJ1-6; 7 bases align to TRBD1. Germline CDR1 reads MGHRA; CDR2 reads YSYEKL. Germline trimming cut 3 bases from V and 9 bases from J; bases unmatched to any gene: 8. The CDR3 spans 15 residues. CDR3 loop: CASSQTRGEGSPLHF. The CDR3 DNA is TGCGCCAGCAGCCAGACCAGGGGGGAAGGTTCACCCCTCCACTTT.

This clone was seen once. The chain combines TRBV11-2 with TRBJ2-3; no reliable D call. Trimming pared 3 bases from V and 11 bases from J, leaving 18 bases between. Germline V gene lookup returns CDR1 SGHAT and CDR2 FQNNGV. The CDR3 consists of 14 residues. CDR3 sequence reads: CASSFPDRLGKQYF. The CDR3 coding sequence is TGTGCCAGCAGCTTCCCGGACCGCTTGGGGAAGCAGTATTTT.

The rearrangement uses TRBV6-5 and TRBJ2-5; D possibly corresponds to TRBD2 (6 bases). Trimming cost V 5 bases and J 2 bases, with 12 bases left between them. The CDR3 runs 14 residues. Per the germline V gene, CDR1 is MNHEY and CDR2 is SVGAGI. Here the CDR3 reads CASSPRDFQETQYF. CDR3 nucleotide sequence: TGTGCCAGCAGTCCCCGGGACTTTCAAGAGACCCAGTACTTC.

The V and J genes are TRBV9 and TRBJ2-3; 7 nucleotides match TRBD2. Germline lookup yields CDR1 SGDLS and CDR2 YYNGEE. The CDR3 runs to 14 residues. Trimming took 3 bases from V and 2 from J; bases not matched to a gene: 3. The CDR3 loop is CASSASGATDTQYF. DNA for the CDR3: TGTGCCAGCAGCGCGAGCGGGGCCACAGATACGCAGTATTTT.

The chain joins TRBV6-4 to TRBJ2-2; D gene ambiguous. The V end was cut by 0 bases, the J end by 5 bases, with 4 bases between. The CDR3 contains 13 residues. Germline V gene lookup returns CDR1 MRHNA and CDR2 SNTAGT. The DNA for the CDR3 is TGTGCCAGCAGTGACTCGAGTACCGGGGAGCTGTTTTTT. Protein product: CASSDSSTGELFF.

The J gene is TRBJ1-1, the V gene TRBV5-6; TRBD1 might be the D (5 bases). Trimming removed 0 bases at V and 5 bases at J, with 11 bases between. Germline CDR1 and CDR2: SGHDT and YYEEEE. This CDR3 is built from 14 residues. The DNA of the CDR3 is TGTGCCAGCAGCTTGGGGGGCGCAAGGACTGAAGCTTTCTTT. Translating it yields CASSLGGARTEAFF.

The CDR3 reads CASSSLSSGNTIYF. In DNA form, the CDR3 reads TGTGCCAGCAGCAGCCTAAGCTCTGGAAACACCATATATTTT. The J gene is TRBJ1-3, the V gene TRBV5-6; D remains ambiguous. The CDR3 covers 14 residues. The germline CDR1 and CDR2 sequences are SGHDT and YYEEEE. V gave up 4 bases and J gave up 0 bases, with 8 bases separating them.

This chain links TRBV9 with TRBJ1-6; 7 bases are a match to TRBD1. The CDR3 loop spans 15 amino acids. Germline V gives CDR1 SGDLS, CDR2 YYNGEE. Losses at the gene ends were 3 bases for V and 7 bases for J; bases not matched to a gene: 7. The CDR3 coding sequence is TGTGCCAGCAGCGCCGGGGCAGGGGGGAATTCACCCCTCCACTTT. Translation gives CASSAGAGGNSPLHF.

V and J are TRBV14 and TRBJ1-2, with D possibly matching TRBD1 (6 bases). Germline assignment: CDR1 SGHDN and CDR2 FVKESK. This CDR3 has 13 residues. With 4 bases removed from V and 6 bases from J, the gap between germline ends came to 12 bases. The CDR3 bases are TGTGCCAGCAGCCTGGGGGCATCTCATGGCTACACCTTC. Protein sequence: CASSLGASHGYTF.

This chain uses TRBV28 with TRBJ2-7; 8 bases are shared with TRBD1. Unmatched junction bases numbered 10, after V lost 2 bases and J lost 4 bases. Germline assignment: CDR1 MDHEN and CDR2 SYDVKM. The CDR3 runs 16 residues. CDR3 nucleotide sequence: TGTGCCAGCAGTTTAGGGCTCGGACAGGGTATTTACGAGCAGTACTTC. It yields the protein CASSLGLGQGIYEQYF.

This rearrangement joins TRBV4-1 to TRBJ2-7, with TRBD1 identical over 9 bases. The CDR3 spans 15 residues. After removal of 4 bases from V and 2 bases from J, the junction contained 6 bases not matched to a gene. The V gene's germline CDR1 is MGHRA and CDR2 YSYEKL. Here the CDR3 DNA reads TGCGCCAGCAGCCCCGGACAGGGGCTAACCTACGAGCAGTACTTC. This codes for CASSPGQGLTYEQYF.

This chain connects TRBV28 to TRBJ2-2; D may be TRBD2 (5 bases). The CDR3 totals 16 residues. Trimming took 3 bases from V and 1 from J, leaving 12 bases between them. Germline V gene data show CDR1 as MDHEN and CDR2 as SYDVKM. The CDR3 protein is CASSFGLAGNTGELFF. CDR3 sequence (DNA): TGTGCCAGCAGTTTTGGTCTAGCAGGGAACACCGGGGAGCTGTTTTTT. Full variable domain (remainder filled in from reference TRBV28 and TRBJ2-2): DVKVTQSSRYLVKRTGEKVFLECVQDMDHENMFWYRQDPGLGLRLIYFSYDVKMKEKGDIPEGYSVSREKKERFSLILESASTNQTSMYLCASSFGLAGNTGELFFGEGSRLTVL.

The sample holds one count of this clone. The chain joins TRBV5-1 to TRBJ2-1; TRBD1 matches 12 bases. Germline V gene data show CDR1 as SGHRS and CDR2 as YFSETQ. The V gene end was trimmed by 4 bases and the J gene end by 0 bases; junction bases not matched to a gene: 14. The CDR3 contains 20 residues. In DNA, the CDR3 is TGCGCCAGCAGCCCACGGGGAGGGACAGGGGGCAGATCCTCCTACAATGAGCAGTTCTTC. Protein sequence: CASSPRGGTGGRSSYNEQFF.

V and J are TRBV19 and TRBJ2-7; D might be TRBD2 (6 bases). CDR1 and CDR2 from the germline V gene are LNHDA and SQIVND (reference sequence). This CDR3 is 14 amino acids long. Trimming removed 6 bases from V and 4 bases from J, with 16 bases in between. In DNA form, the CDR3 reads TGTGCCAGTAGCCCGGGACCCGGGGGTTACGAGCAGTACTTC. This gives the protein CASSPGPGGYEQYF.

This rearrangement joins TRBV2 to TRBJ2-5, with D maybe TRBD2 (6 bases). The germline V and J ends were trimmed by 1 base and 2 bases, with 11 bases remaining between them. Germline-derived CDR1 and CDR2 are SNHLY and FYNNEI. This CDR3 contains 15 residues. CDR3 DNA: TGTGCCAGCAGTGAAGTTTGGGGGACTCAAGAGACCCAGTACTTC. It is translated as CASSEVWGTQETQYF.

The V gene is TRBV5-1, the J gene TRBJ2-5; TRBD1 or TRBD2 may be the D gene (5 bases each). CDR1 is SGHRS, CDR2 YFSETQ, per germline. V lost 0 bases, J lost 5 bases, and 11 bases lay in between. The CDR3 runs 14 residues. The CDR3 protein is CASSLEFEGETQYF. The CDR3 DNA sequence: TGCGCCAGCAGCTTGGAATTCGAGGGGGAGACCCAGTACTTC. Using reference TRBV5-1 and TRBJ2-5 for the parts outside the CDR3, the full variable domain is KAGVTQTPRYLIKTRGQQVTLSCSPISGHRSVSWYQQTPGQGLQFLFEYFSETQRNKGNFPGRFSGRQFSNSRSEMNVSTLELGDSALYLCASSLEFEGETQYFGPGTRLLVL.

The chain couples TRBV7-9 to TRBJ1-6; 12 nucleotides align to TRBD1. CDR3 length: 17 residues. Germline CDR1 reads SEHNR; CDR2 reads FQNEAQ (reference sequence). Trimming cost V 5 bases and J 5 bases; bases outside gene matches: 7. As DNA, the CDR3 is TGTGCCAGCAGCCCGCTGGGACAGGGGGCACATAATTCACCCCTCCACTTT. This codes for CASSPLGQGAHNSPLHF.

The chain is built from TRBV19 and TRBJ1-2, with D tentatively TRBD1 (6 bases). Trimming left V 7 bases short and J 6 bases short, with 18 bases between. The germline CDR1 and CDR2 sequences are LNHDA and SQIVND (reference sequence). This CDR3 has 14 amino acids. Written as DNA, the CDR3 is TGTGCCAGTACCATGGGAGGGGGGCGAGATGGCTACACCTTC. Amino acid sequence: CASTMGGGRDGYTF.

The chain is built from TRBV7-3 and TRBJ2-3; 13 nucleotides line up with TRBD2. This CDR3 is 15 amino acids long. V was pared by 3 bases and J by 3 bases, with 0 bases of the junction left unmatched. Germline lookup yields CDR1 SGHTA and CDR2 FQGTGA. The CDR3 nucleotides read TGTGCCAGCAGCTTGGGACTAGCGGGGACAGATACGCAGTATTTT. Amino acid sequence: CASSLGLAGTDTQYF.

The rearrangement joins TRBV6-1 to TRBJ2-7, with D unclear. V gave up 6 bases and J gave up 1 base, with 4 bases separating them. Germline assignment: CDR1 MNHNS and CDR2 SASEGT. The CDR3 is 11 residues long. CDR3 protein: CASRGSYEQYF. The CDR3, as DNA: TGTGCCAGCAGGGGTTCCTACGAGCAGTACTTC.

The rearrangement uses TRBV23-1 and TRBJ1-3; D remains ambiguous. TRBV23-1 is an open reading frame, and its role is uncertain. This CDR3 comprises 16 residues. V lost 0 bases to trimming and J lost 0 bases, with 9 bases between them. The CDR3 coding sequence is TGCGCCAGCAGTCAATCCCAGGCAGACTCTGGAAACACCATATATTTT. Encoded protein: CASSQSQADSGNTIYF.

V is TRBV11-3 and J is TRBJ1-1; D not certain. The V end was cut by 2 bases, the J end by 0 bases, with 13 bases between. The CDR3 runs to 16 residues. Germline CDR1 reads SGHNT; CDR2 reads YENEEA. As DNA, the CDR3 is TGTGCCAGCAGCTTAAAACCCTCCTATCTGAACACTGAAGCTTTCTTT. It translates to CASSLKPSYLNTEAFF.

The chain joins TRBV5-6 to TRBJ1-6; TRBD1 is a possible D gene (6 bases). The CDR3 runs 17 residues. Trimming stripped 1 base from V and 2 bases from J, with 13 bases between. From germline, CDR1 is SGHDT and CDR2 YYEEEE. The CDR3 DNA is TGTGCCAGCAGCTTGTCCCAGGGGTGGGCCTATAATTCACCCCTCCACTTT. Translating gives CASSLSQGWAYNSPLHF.

This chain joins TRBV19 and TRBJ1-2; 8 nucleotides align to TRBD1. Trimming cost V 0 bases and J 11 bases; bases outside gene matches: 8. Germline CDR1 reads LNHDA; CDR2 reads SQIVND (reference sequence). The CDR3 is 14 amino acids. The CDR3 DNA is TGTGCCAGTAGTATAGAAGGGACAGGATGGAGGTACACCTTC. This gives the protein CASSIEGTGWRYTF.